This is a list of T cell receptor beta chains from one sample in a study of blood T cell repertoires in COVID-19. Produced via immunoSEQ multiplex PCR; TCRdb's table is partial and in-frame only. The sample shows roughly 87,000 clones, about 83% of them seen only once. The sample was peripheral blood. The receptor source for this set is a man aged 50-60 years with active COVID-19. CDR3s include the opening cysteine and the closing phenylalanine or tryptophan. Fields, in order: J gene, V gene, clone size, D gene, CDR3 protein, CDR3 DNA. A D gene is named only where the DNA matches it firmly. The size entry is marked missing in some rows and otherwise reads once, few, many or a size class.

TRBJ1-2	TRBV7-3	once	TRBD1	CASSSGTATTYGYTF	TGTGCCAGCAGCTCCGGGACAGCCACCACCTATGGCTACACCTTC
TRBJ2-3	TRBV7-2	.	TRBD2	CASSFQRGEDTQYF	TGTGCCAGCAGCTTTCAGCGGGGGGAGGATACGCAGTATTTT
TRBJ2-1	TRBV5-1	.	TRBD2	CASSSGTSGNNEQFF	TGCGCCAGCAGCTCCGGGACTAGCGGAAACAATGAGCAGTTCTTC
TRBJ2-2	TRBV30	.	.	CAWSGTGTGGGELFF	TGTGCCTGGAGTGGAACCGGGACCGGGGGCGGGGAGCTGTTTTTT
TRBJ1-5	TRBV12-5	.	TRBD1	CASGYFPGQGSNQPQHF	TGTGCTAGTGGATATTTTCCGGGACAGGGGAGCAATCAGCCCCAGCATTTT
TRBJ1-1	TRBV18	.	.	CASSTDTLNTEAFF	TGTGCCAGCTCGACCGACACCCTGAACACTGAAGCTTTCTTT
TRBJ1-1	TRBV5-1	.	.	CASSFEGRGTEAFF	TGCGCCAGCAGCTTCGAAGGGAGGGGCACTGAAGCTTTCTTT
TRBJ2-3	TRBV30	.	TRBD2	CAWRAGGFGPDTQYF	TGTGCCTGGAGAGCGGGGGGGTTTGGACCAGATACGCAGTATTTT
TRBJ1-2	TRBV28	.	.	CASSYMTGNYGYTF	TGTGCCAGCAGCTACATGACAGGCAACTATGGCTACACCTTC
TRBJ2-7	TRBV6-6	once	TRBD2	CASRQTGRGASYEQYF	TGTGCCAGCAGACAAACAGGGCGGGGGGCTAGCTACGAGCAGTACTTC
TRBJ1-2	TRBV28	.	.	CASSLVGTLMEGAGYTF	TGTGCCAGCAGTTTAGTGGGGACACTTATGGAAGGGGCTGGCTACACCTTC
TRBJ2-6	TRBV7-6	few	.	CASSTGLSGANVLTF	TGTGCCAGCAGCACCGGGTTGTCTGGGGCCAACGTCCTGACTTTC
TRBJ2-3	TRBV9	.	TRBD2	CASSGLAVSTDTQYF	TGTGCCAGCAGCGGACTAGCGGTCAGCACAGATACGCAGTATTTT
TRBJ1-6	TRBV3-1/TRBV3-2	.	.	CASSQRFENSPLHF	TGTGCCAGCAGCCAAAGATTTGAGAATTCACCCCTCCACTTT
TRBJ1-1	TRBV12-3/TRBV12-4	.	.	CASSLALNTEAFF	TGTGCCAGCAGTTTAGCACTCAACACTGAAGCTTTCTTT
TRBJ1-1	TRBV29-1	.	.	CSSAWGGDTEAFF	TGCAGCTCAGCCTGGGGAGGGGACACTGAAGCTTTCTTT
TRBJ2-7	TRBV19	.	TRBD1	CASRISTGTYEQYF	TGTGCCAGTAGAATATCGACAGGGACCTACGAGCAGTACTTC
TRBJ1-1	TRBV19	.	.	CASSMGPYTEAFF	TGTGCCAGTAGTATGGGCCCCTACACTGAAGCTTTCTTT
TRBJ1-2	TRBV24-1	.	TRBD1	CATSDSTGQGTYGYTF	TGTGCCACCAGTGACTCGACGGGACAGGGGACCTATGGCTACACCTTC
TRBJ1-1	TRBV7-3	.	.	CASSFSQYTEAFF	TGTGCCAGCAGCTTCAGTCAGTACACTGAAGCTTTCTTT
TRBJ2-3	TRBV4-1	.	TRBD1	CASSPSPGQGTDTQYF	TGCGCCAGCAGCCCGAGCCCGGGACAGGGAACAGATACGCAGTATTTT
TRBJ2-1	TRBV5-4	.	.	CAAGNEQFF	TGTGCCGCCGGCAATGAGCAGTTCTTC
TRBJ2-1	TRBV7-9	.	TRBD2	CASSPLGREGLYNEQFF	TGTGCCAGCAGCCCGCTAGGGCGGGAGGGCTTATACAATGAGCAGTTCTTC
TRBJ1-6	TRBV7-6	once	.	CASSLALGGRNNSPLHF	TGTGCCAGCAGCTTAGCGCTCGGGGGAAGAAATAATTCACCCCTCCACTTT
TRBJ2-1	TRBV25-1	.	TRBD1	CATIQGAGYNEQFF	TGTGCCACCATTCAGGGGGCGGGATACAATGAGCAGTTCTTC
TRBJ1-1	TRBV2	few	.	CASNTDSQRNTEAFF	TGTGCCAGCAATACGGACAGCCAAAGGAACACTGAAGCTTTCTTT
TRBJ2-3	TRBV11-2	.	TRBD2	CASSFTAGGSSDTQYF	TGTGCCAGCAGCTTCACAGCGGGAGGAAGCTCAGATACGCAGTATTTT
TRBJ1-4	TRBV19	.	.	CASSWDTATNEKLFF	TGTGCCAGTAGTTGGGACACCGCAACTAATGAAAAACTGTTTTTT
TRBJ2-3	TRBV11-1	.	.	CASSLSDSSLTDTQYF	TGTGCCAGCAGCTTAAGTGACAGTTCCCTCACAGATACGCAGTATTTT
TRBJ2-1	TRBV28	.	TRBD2	CASSSAGGHLPEQFF	TGTGCCAGCAGTTCAGCGGGAGGGCATCTACCTGAGCAGTTCTTC
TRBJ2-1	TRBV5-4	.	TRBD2	CASSPTSGSGNEQFF	TGTGCCAGCAGCCCGACTAGCGGGAGCGGAAATGAGCAGTTCTTC
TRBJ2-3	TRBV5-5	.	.	CASSRGQSTDTQYF	TGTGCCAGCAGCCGGGGACAAAGCACAGATACGCAGTATTTT
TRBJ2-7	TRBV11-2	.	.	CASSLTPISYEQYF	TGTGCCAGCAGCTTAACACCGATCTCCTACGAGCAGTACTTC
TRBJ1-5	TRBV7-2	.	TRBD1	CASSSSDRGSNQPQHF	TGTGCCAGCAGCTCCTCGGACAGGGGTAGCAATCAGCCCCAGCATTTT
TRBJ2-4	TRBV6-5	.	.	CASSPGLNAKNIQYF	TGTGCCAGCAGCCCAGGGTTGAATGCTAAAAACATTCAGTACTTC
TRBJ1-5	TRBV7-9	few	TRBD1	CASSLSGGPQGPQHF	TGTGCCAGCAGCCTCTCAGGGGGGCCCCAGGGGCCCCAGCATTTT
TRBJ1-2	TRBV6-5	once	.	CASRSGKNYGYTF	TGTGCCAGCAGGTCAGGAAAGAACTATGGCTACACCTTC
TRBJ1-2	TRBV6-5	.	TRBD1	CASSSQAAGTGGGYTF	TGTGCCAGCAGTTCCCAAGCCGCTGGGACAGGGGGAGGCTACACCTTC
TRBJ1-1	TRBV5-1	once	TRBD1	CASSTDPGQYTEAFF	TGCGCCAGCAGCACCGATCCGGGACAGTACACTGAAGCTTTCTTT